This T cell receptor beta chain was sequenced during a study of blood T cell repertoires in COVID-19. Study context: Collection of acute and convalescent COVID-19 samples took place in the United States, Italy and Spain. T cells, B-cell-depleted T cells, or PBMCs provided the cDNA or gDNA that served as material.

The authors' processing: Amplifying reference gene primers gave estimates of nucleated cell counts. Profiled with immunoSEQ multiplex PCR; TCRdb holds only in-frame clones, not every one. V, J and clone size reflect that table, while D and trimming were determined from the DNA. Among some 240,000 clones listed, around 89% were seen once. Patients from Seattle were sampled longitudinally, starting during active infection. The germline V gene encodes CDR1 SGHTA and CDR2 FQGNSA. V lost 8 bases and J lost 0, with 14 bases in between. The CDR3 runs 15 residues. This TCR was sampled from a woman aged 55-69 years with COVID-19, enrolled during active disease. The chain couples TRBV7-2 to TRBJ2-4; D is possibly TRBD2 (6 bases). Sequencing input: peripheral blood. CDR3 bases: TGTGCCAGCGTGCCGGGGGTGCTAGCCAAAAACATTCAGTACTTC. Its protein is CASVPGVLAKNIQYF.